This T cell receptor beta chain was sequenced in a study of T cell responses to AZD1222 COVID-19 vaccine. This table comes from immunoSEQ multiplex PCR, and its TCRdb copy is limited to in-frame clones, with some not included. The sample carries roughly 100,000 clones, around nine tenths recorded once. This CDR3 is built from 15 residues. The V gene's germline CDR1 is SGDLS and CDR2 YYNGEE. Unmatched junction bases numbered 5, after V lost 3 bases and J lost 7 bases. Study-level points and caveats: Mostly white British, mostly female donors; authors suggested clonal diversity may be underestimated. No day 14 peak samples; only post-peak repertoires were characterized.

Note on this clone: What it binds is not known.

This TCR derives from an adult in good health. The source was peripheral blood, collected on day 0 of AZD1222 vaccination. The J gene is TRBJ1-6, the V gene TRBV9; 9 bases map to TRBD1. For the CDR3, the DNA is TGTGCCAGCAGCGACGGGACAGGGTCAAATTCACCCCTCCACTTT. Encoded protein: CASSDGTGSNSPLHF.